One and the same sample provided the 24 T cell receptor beta chains below, sequenced in a study of cytomegalovirus exposure and HLA in healthy donors (dated 2017 in TCRdb). Library preparation employed the immunoSEQ multiplex PCR assay. For the multiplex PCR, a mixture combining 60 forward primers for TCR Vbeta segments and 13 reverse primers for TCR Jbeta segments was used. TCRdb provides this immuneACCESS table in a form limited to in-frame rearrangements. Some clones are lacking; in checked studies, under half of them reflect an unresolved V gene, and why the rest are absent is not known. Counted in this sample were approximately 100,000 clones; 60% to 80% of them appeared once. The biggest ten clones account for roughly 2.7% of the sample. The sample comprised PBMCs. These receptors all come from a man aged 45 to 65 in good health and CMV-seropositive.

The CDR3, as DNA: TGTGCCAGCAGCCAAGATTGGACGGGGACGCAGTATTTT. Its translation: CASSQDWTGTQYF. V usage is TRBV4-2 and J usage is TRBJ2-3; TRBD2 might be the D (5 bases). Trimming shortened V by 0 bases and J by 9 bases, and 10 bases separated the two germline ends. This CDR3 has 13 residues. Germline CDR1 and CDR2: LGHNA and YNFKEQ.

The V call is TRBV29-1, the J call TRBJ2-7; 15 bases match TRBD2. V trimming: 8 bases; J trimming: 6 bases; junction bases outside the gene matches: 5. There are 13 residues in the CDR3. Per the germline V gene, CDR1 is SQVTM and CDR2 is ANQGSEA. Here the CDR3 DNA reads TGCAGCACTTGGACTAGCGGGAGGGGCGAGCAGTACTTC. Its protein product is CSTWTSGRGEQYF.

This clone was picked up one time. The chain links TRBV11-1 to TRBJ1-5; D might be TRBD1 (6 bases). V shed 5 bases and J shed 0 bases, with 17 bases lying between them. This CDR3 is built from 17 residues. Germline assignment: CDR1 SGHAT and CDR2 FQDESV (reference sequence). In nucleotides, the CDR3 is TGTGCCAGCAGCCGTCCCCAGGGGCGCCTTAGCAATCAGCCCCAGCATTTT. This translates into CASSRPQGRLSNQPQHF.

This clone is a singleton in its sample. V and J are TRBV6-1 and TRBJ2-6, with D possibly being TRBD2 (5 bases). The V gene lost 2 bases and the J gene lost 0 bases, with 11 bases spanning the gap. The length of the CDR3 is 17 residues. Germline V gene lookup returns CDR1 MNHNS and CDR2 SASEGT. This CDR3 is CASSEWLRDSGANVLTF. CDR3 bases: TGTGCCAGCAGTGAATGGTTGAGGGACTCTGGGGCCAACGTCCTGACTTTC.

Only one count was recorded for this clone. The V and J genes are TRBV2 and TRBJ2-2; D remains ambiguous. The V gene's germline CDR1 is SNHLY and CDR2 FYNNEI. V was clipped by 6 bases and J by 3 bases, with 14 bases between them. The CDR3 has 15 amino acids. CDR3 amino acids: CASREREAYTGELFF. DNA of the CDR3: TGTGCCAGCAGGGAGAGAGAGGCCTACACCGGGGAGCTGTTTTTT.

J is TRBJ1-2 and V is TRBV7-8; 8 bases match TRBD1. V shed 5 bases and J 6 bases; nucleotides not matched to a gene: 5. CDR3 length: 13 amino acids. The germline V gene has CDR1 SGHVS and CDR2 FQNEAQ. The CDR3 reads CASSQHRGDGYTF. The CDR3 coding sequence is TGTGCCAGCAGCCAACACAGGGGGGATGGCTACACCTTC. Full variable domain (missing parts from reference TRBV7-8 and TRBJ1-2): GAGVSQSPRYKVAKRGQDVALRCDPISGHVSLFWYQQALGQGPEFLTYFQNEAQLDKSGLPSDRFFAERPEGSVSTLKIQRTQQEDSAVYLCASSQHRGDGYTFGSGTRLTVV.

This clone was counted a single time. The chain is built from TRBV5-6 and TRBJ2-1; D might be TRBD2 (6 bases). V lost 4 bases and J 6 bases, leaving 14 bases between the germline ends. Germline CDR1 SGHDT, CDR2 YYEEEE. The CDR3 runs 14 residues. Here the CDR3 reads CASSAWGVFNEQFF. In nucleotides, the CDR3 is TGTGCCAGCAGCGCCTGGGGGGTCTTCAATGAGCAGTTCTTC. Complete variable domain (other parts from reference TRBV5-6 and TRBJ2-1): DAGVTQSPTHLIKTRGQQVTLRCSPKSGHDTVSWYQQALGQGPQFIFQYYEEEERQRGNFPDRFSGHQFPNYSSELNVNALLLGDSALYLCASSAWGVFNEQFFGPGTRLTVL.

As concerns this clone: One junction end does not reproduce the germline sequence, and a read error may be involved. This chain connects TRBV5-4 to TRBJ1-2, with 9 nucleotides matching TRBD1. The CDR3 contains 16 residues. CDR1 and CDR2 from the germline V gene are SGHNT and YYREEE (reference sequence). The CDR3 spells CASNLKAGTGNYGYTF. The CDR3 DNA is TGTGCCAGCAACTTGAAAGCCGGGACAGGGAACTATGGCTACACCTTC. Together with reference TRBV5-4 and TRBJ1-2, the CDR3 gives the full variable domain: ETGVTQSPTHLIKTRGQQVTLRCSSQSGHNTVSWYQQALGQGPQFIFQYYREEENGRGNFPPRFSGLQFPNYSSELNVNALELDDSALYLCASNLKAGTGNYGYTFGSGTRLTVV.

V is TRBV5-5 and J is TRBJ2-3, with a weak D call TRBD2 (7 bases). V was cut by 1 base and J by 4 bases, with 13 bases left in between. The CDR3 spans 15 residues. Germline V gene lookup returns CDR1 SGHKS and CDR2 YYEKEE (reference sequence). The CDR3 bases are TGTGCCAGCAGCTTGACGGGGGGCATGTCAGATACGCAGTATTTT. Its protein product is CASSLTGGMSDTQYF.

This clone was observed a handful of times. The genes are TRBV2 and TRBJ2-1, with 8 bases aligning to TRBD2. CDR3 size: 20 residues. Germline-derived CDR1 and CDR2 are SNHLY and FYNNEI. V lost 4 bases and J lost 1; bases outside the gene matches: 18. In nucleotides, the CDR3 is TGTGCCAGCAGTGGCACGAGCGGGGGCCCCCCTGGTGGGTCCTACAATGAGCAGTTCTTC. Translated: CASSGTSGGPPGGSYNEQFF. Combining the CDR3 with reference TRBV2 and TRBJ2-1 gives the whole variable domain EPEVTQTPSHQVTQMGQEVILRCVPISNHLYFYWYRQILGQKVEFLVSFYNNEISEKSEIFDDQFSVERPDGSNFTLKIRSTKLEDSAMYFCASSGTSGGPPGGSYNEQFFGPGTRLTVL.

The chain uses TRBV11-1 and TRBJ2-1; D may be TRBD2 (7 bases). Trimming cost V 1 base and J 2 bases, with 9 bases left between them. CDR1 and CDR2 from the germline V gene are SGHAT and FQDESV (reference sequence). The length of the CDR3 is 15 residues. The CDR3 region has the DNA TGTGCCAGCAGCTTAGAAGGGGGGGCCTACAATGAGCAGTTCTTC. It translates to CASSLEGGAYNEQFF.

The chain's CDR3 is CASSLALRGNTGELFF. CDR3 bases: TGTGCCAGCAGCTTAGCCCTCCGAGGTAACACCGGGGAGCTGTTTTTT. The J gene is TRBJ2-2, the V gene TRBV7-6; D ambiguous. V was trimmed by 0 bases and J by 2 bases, leaving 10 bases between them. The germline CDR1 and CDR2 sequences are SGHVS and FNYEAQ. The CDR3 length is 16 residues.

The CDR3 sequence: CASEDSGAGANVLTF. CDR3 DNA sequence: TGCGCCAGCGAGGATAGCGGGGCTGGGGCCAACGTCCTGACTTTC. The rearrangement joins TRBV10-1 to TRBJ2-6; 8 bases agree with TRBD2. The V segment lost 8 bases and the J segment 2 bases; nucleotides outside the gene matches: 5. Germline CDR1 WNHNN, CDR2 SYGVQD (reference sequence). CDR3 size: 15 residues.

V gene TRBV18 combines with J gene TRBJ2-2; D may be TRBD1 (6 bases). The CDR3 is 14 residues long. The V end was cut by 6 bases, the J end by 4 bases, with 12 bases between. The germline gives CDR1 KGHSH, CDR2 LQKENI. As DNA, the CDR3 is TGTGCCAGCTCCCTCGGACAGTTCACCGGGGAGCTGTTTTTT. Translated, it gives CASSLGQFTGELFF.

The DNA of the CDR3 is TGTGCCAGCACCCCCACCCCCCTAGGGGAGCTGTTTTTT. It encodes CASTPTPLGELFF. The rearrangement joins TRBV2 to TRBJ2-2; D call uncertain. The V gene's germline CDR1 is SNHLY and CDR2 FYNNEI. This CDR3 comprises 13 residues. Trimming removed 7 bases at V and 8 bases at J, with 14 bases between.

This chain uses TRBV28 with TRBJ2-7; a weak D match, TRBD2 (5 bases). This CDR3 has 11 amino acids. Germline CDR1 reads MDHEN; CDR2 reads SYDVKM. Trimming cost V 7 bases and J 7 bases, with 11 bases left between them. DNA of the CDR3: TGTGCCAGCACCCTAAGAGGGGAGCAGTACTTC. Its translation is CASTLRGEQYF.

The chain has TRBV4-1 and TRBJ2-7; the match to TRBD2 covers 13 bases. With V trimmed by 3 bases and J by 2 bases, 4 bases remained unmatched. The CDR3 is 16 residues long. Germline loops: CDR1 MGHRA, CDR2 YSYEKL. For the CDR3, the DNA is TGCGCCAGCAGCCAGGGGACTAGCGGGGTTACCTACGAGCAGTACTTC. It translates to CASSQGTSGVTYEQYF.

This clone was seen a handful of times. The chain recombines TRBV2 with TRBJ1-1; perhaps TRBD1 as D (6 bases). The CDR3 is 14 amino acids. V lost 7 bases, J lost 5 bases, and 17 bases lay in between. CDR1 is SNHLY and CDR2 is FYNNEI in the germline V gene. The CDR3 bases are TGTGCCAGCACGGGGACACACAAGAGAACTGAAGCTTTCTTT. Protein sequence: CASTGTHKRTEAFF. The entire variable domain, with the rest obtained from reference TRBV2 and TRBJ1-1, is as follows: EPEVTQTPSHQVTQMGQEVILRCVPISNHLYFYWYRQILGQKVEFLVSFYNNEISEKSEIFDDQFSVERPDGSNFTLKIRSTKLEDSAMYFCASTGTHKRTEAFFGQGTRLTVV.

The rearrangement joins TRBV9 to TRBJ2-7; 9 bases are shared with TRBD1. V gave up 3 bases and J gave up 5 bases; unmatched junction bases: 12. The CDR3 totals 16 residues. Germline loops: CDR1 SGDLS, CDR2 YYNGEE. The DNA for the CDR3 is TGTGCCAGCAGCGCGTACCTCGGGACAGGGCTGAACGAGCAGTACTTC. Translating it yields CASSAYLGTGLNEQYF. The full variable domain, its missing parts supplied by reference TRBV9 and TRBJ2-7, is DSGVTQTPKHLITATGQRVTLRCSPRSGDLSVYWYQQSLDQGLQFLIQYYNGEERAKGNILERFSAQQFPDLHSELNLSSLELGDSALYFCASSAYLGTGLNEQYFGPGTRLTVT.

This chain connects TRBV10-1 to TRBJ1-2, with 7 bases aligning to TRBD1. CDR1 is WNHNN and CDR2 is SYGVQD in the germline V gene (reference sequence). With V trimmed by 8 bases and J by 5 bases, 8 bases remained unmatched. This CDR3 is 13 amino acids long. This CDR3 is CASAQTGPYGYTF. The CDR3 nucleotides are TGCGCCAGCGCCCAGACAGGGCCGTATGGCTACACCTTC.

The chain employs TRBV4-1 and TRBJ1-1; D uncertain. CDR3 length equals 16 residues. CDR1 and CDR2 (germline): MGHRA, YSYEKL. The ends were cut back, 1 base at V and 1 base at J, with 13 bases in the middle. This CDR3 is CASSQGYGTKNTEAFF. CDR3 DNA: TGCGCCAGCAGCCAAGGGTACGGAACTAAGAACACTGAAGCTTTCTTT.

This chain uses TRBV5-5 with TRBJ2-6, with D possibly being TRBD1 (5 bases). Germline V CDR1 and CDR2: SGHKS, YYEKEE (reference sequence). The CDR3 spans 16 residues. Trimming removed 5 bases from V and 0 bases from J, with 12 bases in between. The CDR3 region is CASSRRQSSGANVLTF. The CDR3 nucleotides are TGTGCCAGCAGTCGGCGACAGAGCTCTGGGGCCAACGTCCTGACTTTC.

The chain recombines TRBV2 with TRBJ2-3; D call uncertain. Germline CDR1 SNHLY, CDR2 FYNNEI. V was pared by 2 bases and J by 0 bases, with 6 bases between. CDR3 length: 14 residues. The CDR3 reads CASSELFSTDTQYF. DNA for the CDR3: TGTGCCAGCAGTGAACTGTTCAGCACAGATACGCAGTATTTT.

This clone came up a few times. The V call is TRBV2, the J call TRBJ1-2; TRBD1 agrees at 9 bases. This CDR3 has 12 residues. Germline CDR1 reads SNHLY; CDR2 reads FYNNEI. The V and J ends lost 8 bases and 4 bases, in that order; junction bases with no gene match: 2. CDR3 in DNA: TGTGCCAGCCCGACAGGGGGCTATGGCTACACCTTC. Translated, it gives CASPTGGYGYTF.